One and the same sample provided the 21 T cell receptor beta chains below, sequenced in a study of OX40 agonist ivuxolimab in advanced cancers. TCRdb keeps only in-frame clones here, not all; method: immunoSEQ multiplex PCR. The profile shows about 130,000 clones, around 92% of them singletons. The sample here was CD4+ or CD8+ T cells sorted from blood, taken in a trial of the OX40 agonist ivuxolimab. These receptors were taken from an adult with an advanced solid tumor such as melanoma, head and neck, liver or kidney cancer.

The rearrangement joins TRBV4-3 to TRBJ2-1; TRBD1 matches 11 bases. V lost 0 bases, J lost 8 bases, and 6 bases stayed unmatched. Germline values: CDR1 LGHNA, CDR2 YSLEER. There are 16 residues in the CDR3. This chain's CDR3 is CASSQEAGQGAHEQFF. The CDR3 coding sequence is TGCGCCAGCAGCCAAGAGGCCGGACAGGGGGCCCATGAGCAGTTCTTC.

The rearrangement uses TRBV5-1 and TRBJ2-2; 10 bases fit TRBD1. This CDR3 spans 17 amino acids. Looked up from germline, CDR1 is SGHRS and CDR2 is YFSETQ. Trimming cost V 4 bases and J 0 bases; bases outside gene matches: 6. CDR3 nucleotide sequence: TGCGCCAGCAGCCCGGGACAGGGGCCGACGAACACCGGGGAGCTGTTTTTT. It is translated as CASSPGQGPTNTGELFF.

On this clone: The same CDR3 arises from other DNA sequences in this sample as well. V and J are TRBV4-1 and TRBJ1-1; 10 bases align to TRBD1. The CDR3 has 15 amino acids. CDR1 MGHRA and CDR2 YSYEKL come from the germline V gene. The V gene end was trimmed by 3 bases and the J gene end by 5 bases; junction bases not matched to a gene: 6. CDR3 in amino acids: CASSQRQGANTEAFF. The CDR3, as DNA: TGCGCCAGCAGCCAGCGACAGGGGGCTAATACTGAAGCTTTCTTT.

This clone has only one observation. This chain joins TRBV29-1 and TRBJ1-1, with D possibly TRBD1 on 6 matching bases. The CDR3 has 11 residues. Trimming stripped 2 bases from V and 7 bases from J, with 8 bases between. Germline V gene lookup returns CDR1 SQVTM and CDR2 ANQGSEA. The CDR3 region has the DNA TGCAGCGTTGAACAGGGGAGTGAAGCTTTCTTT. This encodes CSVEQGSEAFF.

The chain recombines TRBV7-9 with TRBJ1-1; D is ambiguous. The CDR3 extends over 15 amino acids. Trimming stripped 4 bases from V and 0 bases from J, with 12 bases between. The germline CDR1 and CDR2 sequences are SEHNR and FQNEAQ (reference sequence). CDR3 protein: CASSSWAELNTEAFF. The CDR3 nucleotides are TGTGCCAGCAGCTCTTGGGCGGAGCTGAACACTGAAGCTTTCTTT.

The chain recombines TRBV23-1 with TRBJ2-7; TRBD1 matches at 7 bases. TRBV23-1 is known as an ORF, though its function is uncertain. After removal of 9 bases from V and 4 bases from J, the junction contained 12 bases not matched to a gene. CDR3 size: 14 residues. The CDR3 nucleotides read TGCGCCAGTATCCCCGGGACAGCTCAATACGAGCAGTACTTC. Protein: CASIPGTAQYEQYF.

This clone is a singleton in its sample. CDR3 sequence reads: CAWSVDRSGVGSNQPQHF. The CDR3 DNA sequence: TGTGCCTGGAGTGTCGACAGGTCCGGGGTTGGGAGCAATCAGCCCCAGCATTTT. The chain employs TRBV30 and TRBJ1-5, with D perhaps TRBD1 (6 bases). Germline V gene sequence: CDR1 GTSNPN, CDR2 SVGIG (reference sequence). V was pared by 0 bases and J by 1 base, with 19 bases between. This CDR3 is built from 18 residues.

This chain uses TRBV6-1 with TRBJ1-5; 8 bases fit TRBD1. The length of the CDR3 is 14 residues. Per the germline V gene, CDR1 is MNHNS and CDR2 is SASEGT. V trimming: 3 bases; J trimming: 4 bases; junction bases outside the gene matches: 2. CDR3 in DNA: TGTGCCAGCAGTGAGCGGACAGGGAATCAGCCCCAGCATTTT. Its protein product is CASSERTGNQPQHF.

The J gene is TRBJ2-3, the V gene TRBV27, with D perhaps matching TRBD1 (6 bases). The V gene lost 10 bases and the J gene lost 6 bases, with 26 bases spanning the gap. CDR3 length equals 16 residues. CDR1 and CDR2 (germline): MNHEY, SMNVEV (reference sequence). CDR3 bases: TGTGCCACCCAAGGGGCAGGGGCCCAACAGTGGGATACGCAGTATTTT. Amino acid sequence: CATQGAGAQQWDTQYF.

The chain joins TRBV4-2 to TRBJ2-7, with D possibly TRBD1 on 5 matching bases. Trimming pared 0 bases from V and 2 bases from J, leaving 11 bases between. Germline CDR1 LGHNA, CDR2 YNFKEQ. The CDR3 spans 15 residues. CDR3 amino acids: CASSQESGHAYEQYF. CDR3 DNA sequence: TGTGCCAGCAGCCAAGAATCCGGACATGCCTACGAGCAGTACTTC.

This clone was seen more than once but under ten times. The chain combines TRBV28 with TRBJ1-5; D gene ambiguous. Trimming pared 9 bases from V and 0 bases from J, leaving 6 bases between. This CDR3 has 12 residues. Looked up from germline, CDR1 is MDHEN and CDR2 is SYDVKM. CDR3 in amino acids: CASRYSNQPQHF. In DNA, the CDR3 is TGTGCCAGTCGATATAGCAATCAGCCCCAGCATTTT.

The chain has TRBV6-1 and TRBJ2-7, with TRBD2 matching over 13 bases. The germline gives CDR1 MNHNS, CDR2 SASEGT. The V and J ends lost 5 bases and 4 bases, in that order; junction bases with no gene match: 5. CDR3 length: 15 residues. Written as DNA, the CDR3 is TGTGCCAGCAGTCCCCCGGGACTAGCGGGATACGAGCAGTACTTC. Amino acid sequence: CASSPPGLAGYEQYF.

This clone was seen a handful of times. The chain links TRBV7-9 to TRBJ2-7; the D is unclear. There are 11 residues in the CDR3. Trimming stripped 5 bases from V and 3 bases from J, with 5 bases between. Germline V gene data show CDR1 as SEHNR and CDR2 as FQNEAQ (reference sequence). In DNA, the CDR3 is TGTGCCAGCAGCCTCGACTACGAGCAGTACTTC. Translated: CASSLDYEQYF.

A single count supports this clone. The chain recombines TRBV2 with TRBJ2-3; 15 bases line up with TRBD2. The germline CDR1 and CDR2 sequences are SNHLY and FYNNEI. The CDR3 has 14 amino acids. J gave up 5 bases and V 6 bases, and 0 bases lay outside the gene matches. CDR3: CASRGLAGGDTQYF. As DNA, the CDR3 is TGTGCCAGCAGGGGACTAGCGGGAGGAGATACGCAGTATTTT.

Of note for this clone: This sample includes further DNA sequences coding for the same CDR3. The V and J genes are TRBV18 and TRBJ2-2; 8 bases are a match to TRBD1. This CDR3 contains 14 residues. Germline V lookup: CDR1 KGHSH, CDR2 LQKENI. J was trimmed by 6 bases and V by 2 bases; bases with no gene match: 2. CDR3 sequence (DNA): TGTGCCAGCTCACCAGGACAGGGCGCCGGGGAGCTGTTTTTT. Translated, it gives CASSPGQGAGELFF. Supplemented by reference TRBV18 and TRBJ2-2, the full variable domain reads NAGVMQNPRHLVRRRGQEARLRCSPMKGHSHVYWYRQLPEEGLKFMVYLQKENIIDESGMPKERFSAEFPKEGPSILRIQQVVRGDSAAYFCASSPGQGAGELFFGEGSRLTVL.

The chain employs TRBV7-9 and TRBJ1-2; D unclear. V shed 1 base and J shed 8 bases, with 8 bases lying between them. The germline V gene encodes CDR1 SEHNR and CDR2 FQNEAQ (reference sequence). This CDR3 comprises 12 residues. CDR3 coding DNA: TGTGCCAGCAGCTTAGGTGTGGTGGGCTACACCTTC. Protein: CASSLGVVGYTF.

The chain recombines TRBV19 with TRBJ1-2; D remains unclear. The CDR3 runs to 13 residues. Trimming removed 5 bases at V and 4 bases at J, with 11 bases between. Looked up from germline, CDR1 is LNHDA and CDR2 is SQIVND (reference sequence). The CDR3 here is CASSAGLSYGYTF. CDR3 DNA sequence: TGTGCCAGTAGTGCAGGACTGAGCTATGGCTACACCTTC.

The chain recombines TRBV28 with TRBJ1-5; D unresolved. V was cut by 6 bases and J by 5 bases, with 8 bases left in between. Per the germline V gene, CDR1 is MDHEN and CDR2 is SYDVKM. CDR3 size: 12 residues. The CDR3 spells CASSFRYQPQHF. The DNA for the CDR3 is TGTGCCAGCAGCTTTAGGTATCAGCCCCAGCATTTT.

The V gene is TRBV28, the J gene TRBJ1-5; D gene uncertain. CDR3 size: 15 residues. CDR1 is MDHEN, CDR2 SYDVKM, per germline. Trimming cost V 2 bases and J 6 bases, with 14 bases left between them. CDR3 protein: CASSLIVSVGQPQHF. The CDR3 DNA reads TGTGCCAGCAGTTTAATAGTGAGCGTTGGTCAGCCCCAGCATTTT.

The V and J genes are TRBV7-9 and TRBJ1-1; D not resolved. This CDR3 has 14 residues. V shed 10 bases and J shed 4 bases, with 19 bases lying between them. Germline assignment: CDR1 SEHNR and CDR2 FQNEAQ (reference sequence). CDR3 sequence reads: CATFSGPTSTEAFF. In DNA, the CDR3 is TGTGCCACCTTCTCCGGGCCTACGAGCACTGAAGCTTTCTTT. Full variable domain (remainder filled in from reference TRBV7-9 and TRBJ1-1): DTGVSQNPRHKITKRGQNVTFRCDPISEHNRLYWYRQTLGQGPEFLTYFQNEAQLEKSRLLSDRFSAERPKGSFSTLEIQRTEQGDSAMYLCATFSGPTSTEAFFGQGTRLTVV.

In its sample, this clone was seen once. The rearrangement uses TRBV6-5 and TRBJ1-2, with a possible D match to TRBD1 (5 bases). The CDR3 extends over 15 amino acids. Germline lookup yields CDR1 MNHEY and CDR2 SVGAGI. The V gene lost 0 bases and the J gene lost 4 bases, with 12 bases spanning the gap. The CDR3, as DNA: TGTGCCAGCAGTTACTCGGGGCAGGCTCTCTATGGCTACACCTTC. Protein product: CASSYSGQALYGYTF.